This record covers a single TCR beta chain. Its antigen is unknown. No qualities accompany the bases; no much larger clone lies one base away. This sample was taken from a study of blood T cell repertoires in COVID-19 (dated by TCRdb to the early 2020s). Background on the whole study: The collaborator samples originated in the United States, Italy and Spain and spanned the acute and convalescent phases of COVID-19. The material from the prospective study consisted of cDNA or gDNA derived from T cells, B-cell-depleted T cells, or PBMCs. Deeply sampled blood TCRbeta repertoires from subjects exposed to, actively infected with, or recovered from COVID-19 were included in the dataset. The repertoires were released in a freely available public database intended as a resource for research on the immune response to SARS-CoV-2. Samples were obtained from the ongoing ImmuneRACE study (first 160 participants) and from 950 to 1,500 subjects provided by 6 global collaborators. Nearly every sample came with metadata listing a de-identified subject ID, COVID-19 status, age in years and sex. HLA class I and class II types, where available, came from metadata supplied by the sample provider rather than from assay-based typing. Summary of the overall study and its limitations: How much clinical and demographic metadata was included differed by source and by participant, and the metadata was provided uncurated.

The collaborating institutions used their own protocols to collect whole blood in K2EDTA tubes. For TCRbeta analysis, collaborators shipped samples as frozen whole blood, isolated PBMCs, or DNA extracted from either of those sample types. TCRbeta CDR3 regions were amplified from genomic DNA using the immunoSEQ Assay, a bias-controlled multiplex PCR. The paper's data handling went like this. The number of nucleated cells in each sample was estimated from the amplification of reference gene primers within the assay. To quantify the absolute abundance of each unique TCRbeta CDR3 rearrangement, sequence reads were collapsed and filtered. Productive Simpson clonality was computed per sample as the square root of Simpson's diversity index over productive rearrangements. TCRdb mirrors the immuneACCESS table, restricted to in-frame sequences. Some clones are absent from its copies; in checked studies, under half trace to an unresolved V gene, and the reason for the others is unknown. The V and J calls and the clone size are those of that table, but D and trimming were determined from the DNA. This sample gives 100,000 or so clones in total; more than 80% of them show up just once. The top ten clones comprise about 10% of the sample.

The CDR3 numbers 15 residues from cysteine through phenylalanine. The read is trimmed to its CDR3 DNA, 45 bases read in frame from base 1. V trim: 4 bases; J trim: 4 bases; unmatched bases: 9. Taken from the germline V gene, the CDR1 and CDR2 loops are SGHAT and FQNNGV. Sequenced input: peripheral blood. This receptor chain uses TRBV11-2 and TRBJ1-2, with 7 bases in between that match TRBD1. This TCR came from a human donor in a cohort sampled during active COVID-19. CDR3 loop: CASSSRQGMGYGYTF. At the DNA level, the sequence is TGTGCCAGCAGCTCCCGACAGGGTATGGGCTATGGCTACACCTTC.